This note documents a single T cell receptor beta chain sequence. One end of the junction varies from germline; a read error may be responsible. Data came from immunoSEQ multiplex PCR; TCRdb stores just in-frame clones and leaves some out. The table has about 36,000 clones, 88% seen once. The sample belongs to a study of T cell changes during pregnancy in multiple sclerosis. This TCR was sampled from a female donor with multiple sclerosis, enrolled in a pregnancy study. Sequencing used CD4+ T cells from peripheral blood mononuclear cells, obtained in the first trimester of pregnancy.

The CDR3 protein is CASRDDKGRYQPQHF. For the CDR3, the DNA is TGTGCCAGCCGTGACGACAAGGGGAGGTATCAGCCCCAGCATTTT. The V gene is TRBV6-1, the J gene TRBJ1-5, with D possibly matching TRBD1 (5 bases). The germline gives CDR1 MNHNS, CDR2 SASEGT. The CDR3 totals 15 residues.